One sample yielded the 19 T cell receptor beta chains listed below, sequenced in a study of human T cells and chemical hapten exposure (dated by TCRdb to about 2021). The library relied on RACE. Sequencing was carried out with a NextSeq 500. The public reads were reprocessed in TCRdb via fastp at Q25 and MiXCR, keeping in-frame beta chains. All rows with the same CDR3 protein become a single entry with the most common DNA and genes. The sample table lists over 300,000 distinct CDR3 sequences, 4.5% to 5.5% of them with a count of one. The leading ten clones occupy around 2.6% of the sample. Sample time point, as interpreted from the label and publication: pre-sensitization, week 0. According to the study, the label for this sample's treatment or condition signals: therapeutic diphenylcyclopropenone sensitization with weekly scalp DPC. The sample consisted of whole blood, taken in connection with sensitization to the hapten diphenylcyclopropenone (DPC). These receptors were collected from a woman between 50 and 59 years old with alopecia areata. Some clones in this sample may be carry-over from other donors' samples.

The chain has TRBV27 and TRBJ1-1; tentative D call: TRBD1 (5 bases). Germline lookup yields CDR1 MNHEY and CDR2 SMNVEV (reference sequence). V dropped 0 bases and J dropped 4 bases, with 12 bases sitting between them. This CDR3 comprises 15 residues. The CDR3 reads CASSLSGDLGTEAFF. DNA for the CDR3: TGTGCCAGCAGTTTATCGGGGGATCTGGGCACTGAAGCTTTCTTT.

This clonotype came up many times. The rearrangement joins TRBV10-2 to TRBJ1-2; TRBD1 matches 9 bases. The CDR3 loop spans 15 amino acids. J lost 2 bases, V lost 10 bases, and 11 bases had no gene match. CDR1 WSHSY and CDR2 SAAADI come from the germline V gene. CDR3 amino acids: CAIRPRTGENYGYTF. CDR3 DNA sequence: TGCGCCATCAGACCCCGGACAGGGGAGAACTATGGCTACACCTTC.

This clonotype came up a few times. V and J are TRBV15 and TRBJ1-5; unclear D gene. The V gene's germline CDR1 is LNHNV and CDR2 YYDKDF (reference sequence). CDR3 length: 15 residues. The V end was cut by 0 bases, the J end by 7 bases, with 13 bases between. CDR3 nucleotides: TGTGCCACCAGCAGAGATCGGGGAAAATACCAGCCCCAGCATTTT. Protein sequence: CATSRDRGKYQPQHF.

This clonotype was seen ten or more times. The gene calls are TRBV11-2 and TRBJ1-1, with unresolved D. Germline CDR1 reads SGHAT; CDR2 reads FQNNGV. The germline V and J ends were trimmed by 7 bases and 5 bases, with 17 bases remaining between them. This CDR3 is built from 14 residues. The CDR3 nucleotides read TGTGCCAGCACACATAACAGAGGTGGAACTGAAGCTTTCTTT. This gives the protein CASTHNRGGTEAFF.

There are many counts of this clonotype. This chain uses TRBV19 with TRBJ2-1, with 11 bases matching TRBD2. This CDR3 contains 18 residues. Germline V CDR1 and CDR2: LNHDA, SQIVND (reference sequence). Trimming cost V 3 bases and J 0 bases; bases outside gene matches: 7. CDR3 in amino acids: CASSIIASGRFSYNEQFF. The CDR3, as DNA: TGTGCCAGTAGTATTATCGCTAGCGGGAGGTTCTCCTACAATGAGCAGTTCTTC. The entire variable domain, with the rest obtained from reference TRBV19 and TRBJ2-1, is as follows: DGGITQSPKYLFRKEGQNVTLSCEQNLNHDAMYWYRQDPGQGLRLIYYSQIVNDFQKGDIAEGYSVSREKKESFPLTVTSAQKNPTAFYLCASSIIASGRFSYNEQFFGPGTRLTVL.

This clonotype was seen a handful of times. The chain recombines TRBV20-1 with TRBJ2-3, with D possibly being TRBD2 (5 bases). Germline V lookup: CDR1 DFQATT, CDR2 SNEGSKA (reference sequence). The CDR3 has 15 amino acids. V was trimmed by 0 bases and J by 2 bases, leaving 12 bases between them. The chain's CDR3 is CSARDPAAPTDTQYF. The CDR3 coding sequence is TGCAGTGCTAGAGATCCAGCGGCCCCCACAGATACGCAGTATTTT.

This clonotype came up a few times. The J gene is TRBJ1-2, the V gene TRBV20-1; D gene unclear. The germline V and J ends were trimmed by 3 bases and 5 bases, with 22 bases remaining between them. The germline gives CDR1 DFQATT, CDR2 SNEGSKA (reference sequence). The CDR3 runs to 16 residues. CDR3 nucleotides: TGCAGTGCTAGCGATCGGGTCCAGCCTCAATCTTATGGCTACACCTTC. This sequence encodes CSASDRVQPQSYGYTF.

The chain couples TRBV9 to TRBJ1-6; D gene uncertain. Trimming stripped 2 bases from V and 10 bases from J, with 10 bases between. Germline V gives CDR1 SGDLS, CDR2 YYNGEE. This CDR3 comprises 13 residues. The CDR3 DNA reads TGTGCCAGCAGCGTTGGGTTAGAATCACCCCTCCACTTT. It encodes CASSVGLESPLHF.

This clonotype was picked up a small number of times. The V call is TRBV30, the J call TRBJ2-7; 9 bases match TRBD2. The CDR3 is 13 amino acids. J lost 5 bases, V lost 5 bases, and 7 bases had no gene match. Germline values: CDR1 GTSNPN, CDR2 SVGIG (reference sequence). CDR3 sequence: CAWLRREGNEQYF. As DNA, the CDR3 is TGTGCCTGGCTCCGGCGGGAGGGAAACGAGCAGTACTTC.

In its sample, this clonotype was seen a few times. The chain carries TRBV5-1 and TRBJ1-4, with 11 bases that match TRBD1. The J segment lost 7 bases and the V segment lost 4 bases, leaving 9 bases of the junction unmatched. Germline V gives CDR1 SGHRS, CDR2 YFSETQ. The CDR3 loop spans 16 amino acids. The CDR3 DNA sequence: TGCGCCAGCAGCCGGACAGGGGGCCCGAGCAGTGAAAAACTGTTTTTT. This codes for CASSRTGGPSSEKLFF.

The table lists this clonotype with many counts. This CDR3 reads CASSLGPVGFF. The CDR3 DNA follows: TGTGCCAGCAGCTTAGGGCCAGTGGGATTCTTC. The rearrangement links TRBV11-2 to TRBJ2-1, with D hard to call. The V gene's germline CDR1 is SGHAT and CDR2 FQNNGV. The V end lost 1 base, the J end lost 16 bases, and 11 bases lay between the germline ends. The CDR3 is 11 amino acids.

This clonotype was detected many times. V and J are TRBV3-1 and TRBJ2-4, with D hard to call. CDR1 and CDR2 (germline): LGHDT, YNNKEL (reference sequence). Trimming cost V 9 bases and J 0 bases, with 9 bases left between them. The CDR3 has 13 amino acids. As DNA, the CDR3 is TGTGCCAGTGCTGCGCTAGCCAAAAACATTCAGTACTTC. Its translation: CASAALAKNIQYF.

This clonotype occurred many times. The gene calls are TRBV9 and TRBJ2-2; D is unresolved. Trimming cost V 1 base and J 0 bases, with 7 bases left between them. Germline V gives CDR1 SGDLS, CDR2 YYNGEE. The CDR3 runs to 15 residues. CDR3 in DNA: TGTGCCAGCAGCGTAACTGTCGCGAACACCGGGGAGCTGTTTTTT. This encodes CASSVTVANTGELFF.

The gene calls are TRBV4-1 and TRBJ2-3; no definite D call. The CDR3 runs 11 residues. V lost 6 bases and J lost 6, with 7 bases in between. CDR1 and CDR2 from the germline V gene are MGHRA and YSYEKL. DNA of the CDR3: TGCGCCAGCAGGTATGGGGATACGCAGTATTTT. Protein product: CASRYGDTQYF.

This clonotype was seen only a few times. V gene TRBV28 combines with J gene TRBJ2-1, with 8 bases aligning to TRBD2. With V trimmed by 5 bases and J by 3 bases, 9 bases remained unmatched. Germline V gene sequence: CDR1 MDHEN, CDR2 SYDVKM. The CDR3 extends over 16 amino acids. The CDR3 DNA sequence: TGTGCCAGCAGTCCGCCTAGTAGCGGGGTCTACAATGAGCAGTTCTTC. It encodes CASSPPSSGVYNEQFF.

This clonotype was counted at least ten times. It is likely a read error, because the conserved phenylalanine at the end of the CDR3 is missing. No DNA is shown, since the ends of the CDR3 on it are uncertain; the CDR3 is the one TCRdb lists. The chain joins TRBV10-3 to TRBJ2-7; the DNA was not compared with TRBD2, the D call given in the table. CDR1 ENHRY and CDR2 SYGVKD come from the germline V gene. The CDR3 is 11 amino acids long, termini counted. CDR3 loop: CAISETLAGVD.

This clonotype was seen a few times. V gene TRBV2 combines with J gene TRBJ1-5; TRBD1 matches at 7 bases. Germline V gene sequence: CDR1 SNHLY, CDR2 FYNNEI. Germline trimming cut 6 bases from V and 3 bases from J; bases unmatched to any gene: 2. This CDR3 contains 13 residues. In DNA form, the CDR3 reads TGTGCCAGCAGCGGACAGGACAATCAGCCCCAGCATTTT. Translating it yields CASSGQDNQPQHF.

The chain has TRBV20-1 and TRBJ2-1, with a weak D call TRBD1 (9 bases). Germline loops: CDR1 DFQATT, CDR2 SNEGSKA (reference sequence). This CDR3 is built from 17 residues. Trimming cost V 5 bases and J 8 bases, with 28 bases left between them. CDR3 bases: TGCAGTGCTTCCGGGACAGGGACCGTTGGGACTAGACATGAGCAGTTCTTC. This codes for CSASGTGTVGTRHEQFF.

In DNA, the CDR3 is TGTGCCAGCAGCCAAGGTCTGACAGGGGCCTACGAGCAGTACTTC. As protein: CASSQGLTGAYEQYF. The gene calls are TRBV14 and TRBJ2-7; 8 bases are a match to TRBD1. The CDR3 length is 15 residues. The V gene end was trimmed by 1 base and the J gene end by 2 bases; junction bases not matched to a gene: 4. Germline V gene sequence: CDR1 SGHDN, CDR2 FVKESK.